This T cell receptor beta chain was obtained from a study of cytomegalovirus exposure and HLA in healthy donors. Germline V CDR1 and CDR2: MNHNS, SASEGT. The CDR3 sequence is 11 residues long. J was trimmed by 15 bases and V by 8 bases; bases with no gene match: 8. It was with 60 Vbeta and 13 Jbeta primers that the PCR ran. TCRdb's copy holds only in-frame clones and misses some; the assay was immunoSEQ multiplex PCR. The repertoire holds more than 150,000 clones, with around 80% as singletons. The sample consisted of PBMCs. V gene TRBV6-1 combines with J gene TRBJ1-5, with 9 bases aligning to TRBD1. This TCR was recovered from a woman aged 45-59 years in good health and CMV-seropositive. The CDR3 here is CASGGDRVPHF. The CDR3 bases are TGTGCCAGCGGGGGGGACAGGGTGCCGCATTTT.